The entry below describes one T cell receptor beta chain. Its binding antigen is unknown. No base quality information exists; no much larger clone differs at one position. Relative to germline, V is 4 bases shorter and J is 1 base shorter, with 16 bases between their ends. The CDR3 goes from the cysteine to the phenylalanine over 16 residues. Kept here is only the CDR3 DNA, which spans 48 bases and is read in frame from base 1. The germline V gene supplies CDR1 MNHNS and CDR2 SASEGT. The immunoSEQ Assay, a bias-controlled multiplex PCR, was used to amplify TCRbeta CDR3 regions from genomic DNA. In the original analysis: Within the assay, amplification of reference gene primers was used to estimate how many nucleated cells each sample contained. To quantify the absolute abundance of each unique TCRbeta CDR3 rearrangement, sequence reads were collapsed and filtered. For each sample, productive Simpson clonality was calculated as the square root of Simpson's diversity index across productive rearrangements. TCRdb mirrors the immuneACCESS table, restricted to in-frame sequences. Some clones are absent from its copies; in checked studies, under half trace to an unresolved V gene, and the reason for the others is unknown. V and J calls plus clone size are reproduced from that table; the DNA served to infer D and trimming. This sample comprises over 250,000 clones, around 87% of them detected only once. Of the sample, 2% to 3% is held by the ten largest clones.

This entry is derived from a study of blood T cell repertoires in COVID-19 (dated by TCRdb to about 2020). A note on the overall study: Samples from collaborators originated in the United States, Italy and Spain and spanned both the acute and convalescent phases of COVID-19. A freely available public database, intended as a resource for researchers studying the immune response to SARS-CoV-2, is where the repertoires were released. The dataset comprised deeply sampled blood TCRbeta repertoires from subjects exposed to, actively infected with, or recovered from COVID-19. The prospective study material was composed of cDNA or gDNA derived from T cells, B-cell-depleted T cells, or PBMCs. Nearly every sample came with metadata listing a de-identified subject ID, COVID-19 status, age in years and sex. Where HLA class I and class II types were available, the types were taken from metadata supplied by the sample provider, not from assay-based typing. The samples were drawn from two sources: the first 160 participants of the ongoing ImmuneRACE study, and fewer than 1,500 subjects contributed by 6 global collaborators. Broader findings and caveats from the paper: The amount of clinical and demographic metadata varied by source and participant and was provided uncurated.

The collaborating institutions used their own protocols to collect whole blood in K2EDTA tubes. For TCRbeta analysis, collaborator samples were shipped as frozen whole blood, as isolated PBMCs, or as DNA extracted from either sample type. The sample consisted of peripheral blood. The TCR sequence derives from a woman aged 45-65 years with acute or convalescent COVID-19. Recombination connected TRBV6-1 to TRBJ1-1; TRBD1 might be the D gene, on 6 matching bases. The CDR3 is CASSGGGWGRNTEAFF. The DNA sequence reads TGTGCCAGCAGTGGAGGGGGATGGGGGCGGAACACTGAAGCTTTCTTT.